The 7 T cell receptor beta chains reported below all come from one sample, sequenced in a study of T cell changes during pregnancy in multiple sclerosis. Clones were sequenced by immunoSEQ multiplex PCR, and TCRdb holds only the in-frame ones, with some missing. This sample carries over 90,000 clones, approximately 93% of them seen once, and the ten largest clones take over 0.85%. The sequencing here drew on peripheral blood, taken after pregnancy. The source of these receptors is a female donor with multiple sclerosis, enrolled in a pregnancy study.

The rearrangement uses TRBV6-5 and TRBJ2-7; TRBD1 might be the D (5 bases). The CDR3 totals 16 residues. Germline V gene data show CDR1 as MNHEY and CDR2 as SVGAGI. V lost 0 bases and J 4 bases, leaving 16 bases between the germline ends. DNA of the CDR3: TGTGCCAGCAGTTACTCGATACAGGCCGTCCAGTACGAGCAGTACTTC. Protein sequence: CASSYSIQAVQYEQYF.

The chain couples TRBV28 to TRBJ1-1; possible D gene TRBD1, 5 bases. This CDR3 contains 15 residues. Germline V gene sequence: CDR1 MDHEN, CDR2 SYDVKM. Trimming pared 1 base from V and 4 bases from J, leaving 13 bases between. DNA of the CDR3: TGTGCCAGCAGTTTATTGGGTTGGGGGGGCACTGAAGCTTTCTTT. This translates into CASSLLGWGGTEAFF.

In this sample, this clone turned up once. The rearrangement links TRBV27 to TRBJ2-7; 7 bases match TRBD1. Per the germline V gene, CDR1 is MNHEY and CDR2 is SMNVEV (reference sequence). With 3 bases clipped from V and 1 base from J, the junction kept 0 bases outside the gene matches. The CDR3 is 13 amino acids. The CDR3 bases are TGTGCCAGCAGTTTGGGACAGTCCTACGAGCAGTACTTC. Its protein product is CASSLGQSYEQYF.

This clone was found once. The chain links TRBV12-5 to TRBJ2-3, with D perhaps TRBD2 (6 bases). Germline V lookup: CDR1 LGHNT, CDR2 FRNRAP. The CDR3 covers 13 residues. Trimming took 5 bases from V and 1 from J, leaving 7 bases between them. The CDR3 region is CASGASGTDTQYF. Here the CDR3 DNA reads TGTGCTAGTGGTGCTAGCGGCACAGATACGCAGTATTTT.

The V call is TRBV11-2, the J call TRBJ1-2; D call uncertain. Germline V gene lookup returns CDR1 SGHAT and CDR2 FQNNGV. Trimming shortened V by 8 bases and J by 8 bases, and 21 bases separated the two germline ends. CDR3 length: 14 residues. The CDR3 loop is CASGEILDSVGYTF. CDR3 DNA sequence: TGTGCCAGCGGAGAAATATTAGACTCGGTGGGCTACACCTTC.

In this sample, this clone turned up once. This sequence joins TRBV5-4 and TRBJ2-3; D remains ambiguous. CDR3 length: 13 amino acids. Germline CDR1 SGHNT, CDR2 YYREEE (reference sequence). The V end lost 5 bases, the J end lost 6 bases, and 13 bases lay between the germline ends. The CDR3 sequence: CASRDLVADTQYF. In DNA, the CDR3 is TGTGCCAGCAGAGACTTAGTGGCTGATACGCAGTATTTT. Drawing the rest from reference TRBV5-4 and TRBJ2-3, the complete variable domain is ETGVTQSPTHLIKTRGQQVTLRCSSQSGHNTVSWYQQALGQGPQFIFQYYREEENGRGNFPPRFSGLQFPNYSSELNVNALELDDSALYLCASRDLVADTQYFGPGTRLTVL.

This chain joins TRBV7-2 and TRBJ1-2; D perhaps matches TRBD1 (5 bases). Trimming stripped 5 bases from V and 1 base from J, with 20 bases between. The CDR3 sequence is 17 residues long. Germline V lookup: CDR1 SGHTA, CDR2 FQGNSA. The CDR3 DNA follows: TGTGCCAGCAGCCCCCAATGGCGGGGGTCTCTTAACTATGGCTACACCTTC. Translated, it gives CASSPQWRGSLNYGYTF.